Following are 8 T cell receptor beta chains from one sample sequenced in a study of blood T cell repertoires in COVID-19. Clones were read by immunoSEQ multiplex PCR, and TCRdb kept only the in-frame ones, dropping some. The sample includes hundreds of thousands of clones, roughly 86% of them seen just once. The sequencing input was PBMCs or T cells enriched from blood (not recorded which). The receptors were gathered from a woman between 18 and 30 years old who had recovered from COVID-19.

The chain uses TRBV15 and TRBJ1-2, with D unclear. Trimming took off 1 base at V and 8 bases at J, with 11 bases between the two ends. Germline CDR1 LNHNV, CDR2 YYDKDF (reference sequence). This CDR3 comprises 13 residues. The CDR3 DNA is TGTGCCACCAGCAGAGTGGAAACAGAAGGCTACACCTTC. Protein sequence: CATSRVETEGYTF.

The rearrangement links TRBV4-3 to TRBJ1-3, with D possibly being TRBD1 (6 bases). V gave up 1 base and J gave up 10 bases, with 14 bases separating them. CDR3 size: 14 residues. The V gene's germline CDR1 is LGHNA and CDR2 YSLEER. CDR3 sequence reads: CASSQARDTLTIYF. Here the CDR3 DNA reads TGCGCCAGCAGCCAAGCCCGGGACACACTAACCATATATTTT.

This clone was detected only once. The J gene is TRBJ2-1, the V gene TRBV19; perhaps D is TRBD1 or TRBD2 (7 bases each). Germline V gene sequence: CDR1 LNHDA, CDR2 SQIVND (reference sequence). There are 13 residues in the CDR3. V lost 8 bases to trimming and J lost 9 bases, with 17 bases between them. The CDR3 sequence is CASHIGGGGEQFF. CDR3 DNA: TGTGCCAGTCATATAGGGGGCGGGGGTGAGCAGTTCTTC.

In DNA, the CDR3 is TGCAGTGCTAGAGGGTCTCGGGAGCAGTACTTC. This gives the protein CSARGSREQYF. V usage is TRBV20-1 and J usage is TRBJ2-7; D remains ambiguous. The CDR3 covers 11 residues. Per germline, CDR1 DFQATT and CDR2 SNEGSKA (reference sequence). V shed 1 base and J shed 7 bases, with 8 bases lying between them.

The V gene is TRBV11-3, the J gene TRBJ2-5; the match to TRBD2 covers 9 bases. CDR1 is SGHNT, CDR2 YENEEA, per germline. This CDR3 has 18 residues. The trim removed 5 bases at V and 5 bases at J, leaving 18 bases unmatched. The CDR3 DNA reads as TGTGCCAGCAGCCCTAGGGCCGGCGGTAGCGGGAGCGTTGAGACCCAGTACTTC. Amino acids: CASSPRAGGSGSVETQYF.

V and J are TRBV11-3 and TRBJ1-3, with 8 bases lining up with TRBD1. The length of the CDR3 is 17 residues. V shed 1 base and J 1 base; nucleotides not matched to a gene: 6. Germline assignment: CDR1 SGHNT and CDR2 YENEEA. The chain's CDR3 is CASSLGSDRGSGNTIYF. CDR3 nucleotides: TGTGCCAGCAGCTTAGGTTCCGACAGGGGATCTGGAAACACCATATATTTT.

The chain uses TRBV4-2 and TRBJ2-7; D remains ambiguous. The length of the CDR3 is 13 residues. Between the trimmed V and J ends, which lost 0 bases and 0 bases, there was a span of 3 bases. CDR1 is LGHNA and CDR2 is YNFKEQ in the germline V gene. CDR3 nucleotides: TGTGCCAGCAGCCAAGACAACTCCTACGAGCAGTACTTC. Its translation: CASSQDNSYEQYF.

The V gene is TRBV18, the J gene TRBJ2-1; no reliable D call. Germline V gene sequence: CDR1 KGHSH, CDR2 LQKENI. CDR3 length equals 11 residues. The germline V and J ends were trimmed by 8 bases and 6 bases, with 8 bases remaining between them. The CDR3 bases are TGTGCCAGCCGTATTGTCAATGAGCAGTTCTTC. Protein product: CASRIVNEQFF.